This is a list of T cell receptor beta chains from one sample in a study of blood T cell repertoires in COVID-19. Measured with immunoSEQ multiplex PCR; TCRdb has only the in-frame clones, and not every one. The table records tens of thousands of clones, roughly 87% of them present only once. The sample taken for sequencing was peripheral blood. The receptors come from a man aged 45-65 years with acute or convalescent COVID-19. Both conserved end residues are part of each CDR3. D genes are given only for firm matches. Clone size is not always given. Where it is, it says once, few, many or a class for expanded clones.

D	V	J	size	CDR3	DNA
NA	TRBV6-5	TRBJ2-7	NA	CASRRPQTGEQYF	TGTGCCAGCAGGAGGCCACAAACCGGGGAGCAGTACTTC
TRBD2	TRBV11-2	TRBJ2-2	NA	CASSSQPGGGGNTGELFF	TGTGCCAGCAGCTCCCAACCCGGGGGGGGCGGGAACACCGGGGAGCTGTTTTTT
TRBD1	TRBV6-5	TRBJ2-3	NA	CASSRGRNTDTQYF	TGTGCCAGCAGCAGGGGGCGCAACACAGATACGCAGTATTTT
TRBD2	TRBV9	TRBJ2-3	NA	CASSPRTSGASTDTQYF	TGTGCCAGCAGCCCAAGGACTAGCGGGGCTAGCACAGATACGCAGTATTTT
TRBD2	TRBV7-2	TRBJ2-7	NA	CASSLASGSYEQYF	TGTGCCAGCAGCTTAGCTAGCGGGAGTTACGAGCAGTACTTC
TRBD1	TRBV6-6	TRBJ1-1	NA	CASTPGQIMNTEAFF	TGTGCCAGCACCCCGGGACAGATCATGAACACTGAAGCTTTCTTT
TRBD2	TRBV5-1	TRBJ2-3	NA	CASSLAASGRTDTQYF	TGCGCCAGCAGCTTGGCGGCTAGCGGGCGGACAGATACGCAGTATTTT
TRBD1	TRBV3-1/TRBV3-2	TRBJ1-4	NA	CASSPGMTGASEKLFF	TGTGCCAGCAGCCCCGGAATGACAGGGGCGAGTGAAAAACTGTTTTTT
NA	TRBV5-1	TRBJ1-5	NA	CASRVGVGGNQPQHF	TGCGCCAGCAGGGTCGGGGTTGGGGGCAATCAGCCCCAGCATTTT
TRBD1	TRBV11-3	TRBJ1-3	NA	CASSPDRGGNTIYF	TGTGCCAGCAGCCCAGACAGGGGAGGAAACACCATATATTTT
NA	TRBV5-4	TRBJ2-3	NA	CASSFKQTLTDTQYF	TGTGCCAGCAGCTTTAAACAAACCCTCACAGATACGCAGTATTTT
NA	TRBV6-2/TRBV6-3	TRBJ1-5	NA	CASSYESLGGNQPQHF	TGTGCCAGCAGTTATGAGTCCCTCGGAGGCAATCAGCCCCAGCATTTT
NA	TRBV19	TRBJ1-5	NA	CASNEYRARNQPQHF	TGTGCCAGTAATGAGTACAGGGCCAGAAATCAGCCCCAGCATTTT
NA	TRBV5-8	TRBJ2-7	NA	CASSFRDTDYEQYF	TGTGCCAGCAGCTTCCGGGACACCGATTACGAGCAGTACTTC
NA	TRBV25-1	TRBJ2-1	NA	CASSAIGDKIYNEQFF	TGTGCCAGCAGTGCAATAGGGGACAAAATTTACAATGAGCAGTTCTTC
NA	TRBV9	TRBJ1-6	NA	CASSVAADSYNSPLHF	TGTGCCAGCAGCGTAGCTGCAGACTCCTATAATTCACCCCTCCACTTT
NA	TRBV5-4	TRBJ2-2	NA	CASSLGLREGTGELFF	TGTGCCAGCAGCTTGGGGCTTCGCGAGGGTACCGGGGAGCTGTTTTTT
NA	TRBV5-1	TRBJ2-6	NA	CASSLGSDTWANVLTF	TGCGCCAGCAGCTTGGGTAGCGATACCTGGGCCAACGTCCTGACTTTC
NA	TRBV28	TRBJ1-2	few	CASSLTQGTYGYTF	TGTGCCAGCAGTTTAACCCAGGGGACCTATGGCTACACCTTC
NA	TRBV3-1/TRBV3-2	TRBJ2-1	NA	CASSHLSNEQFF	TGTGCCAGCAGCCACCTCTCCAATGAGCAGTTCTTC
NA	TRBV19	TRBJ1-3	NA	CASEGQGSSGNTIYF	TGTGCCAGTGAAGGCCAGGGATCCTCTGGAAACACCATATATTTT
NA	TRBV6-2/TRBV6-3	TRBJ1-3	NA	CASSKLRDNQSSGNTIYF	TGTGCCAGCAGCAAACTCCGGGACAACCAAAGCTCTGGAAACACCATATATTTT
NA	TRBV20-1	TRBJ1-1	NA	CSASRRRGTPDTEAFF	TGCAGTGCTAGTCGAAGGCGGGGTACCCCGGACACTGAAGCTTTCTTT
NA	TRBV12-5	TRBJ2-5	NA	CASGSTSRETQYF	TGTGCTAGTGGTTCTACTAGTAGAGAGACCCAGTACTTC
TRBD1	TRBV5-1	TRBJ1-6	NA	CASSLELRLDRGSSPLHF	TGCGCCAGCAGCTTGGAATTAAGGCTGGACAGGGGAAGTTCACCCCTCCACTTT
NA	TRBV4-2	TRBJ2-1	NA	CASSQDSGSYNEQFF	TGTGCCAGCAGCCAAGATAGCGGCTCCTACAATGAGCAGTTCTTC
NA	TRBV11-1	TRBJ2-2	few	CASSLVVTSAGELFF	TGTGCCAGCAGCTTAGTTGTCACTTCGGCCGGGGAGCTGTTTTTT
NA	TRBV6-2/TRBV6-3	TRBJ1-2	NA	CASSYGSPISDYGYTF	TGTGCCAGCAGTTACGGCTCACCCATATCTGACTATGGCTACACCTTC
NA	TRBV5-5	TRBJ2-2	NA	CASSLWSTYTGELFF	TGTGCCAGCAGCTTGTGGAGCACCTACACCGGGGAGCTGTTTTTT
TRBD1	TRBV7-2	TRBJ1-3	NA	CASSLQGAGNTIYF	TGTGCCAGCAGCTTACAGGGGGCTGGAAACACCATATATTTT
NA	TRBV30	TRBJ1-1	NA	CAWNLRGHSEAFF	TGTGCCTGGAACCTAAGGGGTCATAGTGAAGCTTTCTTT
NA	TRBV7-2	TRBJ2-7	once	CASSLGAGSYEQYF	TGTGCCAGCAGCCTAGGGGCCGGATCCTACGAGCAGTACTTC
TRBD2	TRBV11-1	TRBJ2-1	NA	CASSPRTSGVNNEQFF	TGTGCCAGCAGCCCAAGGACTAGCGGAGTAAACAATGAGCAGTTCTTC
NA	TRBV5-4	TRBJ1-1	NA	CASSSYGGAAGAFF	TGTGCCAGCAGCTCTTACGGGGGAGCCGCTGGGGCTTTCTTT
NA	TRBV5-6	TRBJ1-3	NA	CASSFGQLFSGNTIYF	TGTGCCAGCAGCTTCGGACAGTTGTTCTCTGGAAACACCATATATTTT
TRBD2	TRBV15	TRBJ2-7	NA	CATSRDLREGQYEQYF	TGTGCCACCAGCAGAGATCTCCGGGAGGGCCAATACGAGCAGTACTTC
TRBD1	TRBV5-5	TRBJ1-5	NA	CASSYAQGNQPQHF	TGTGCCAGCAGCTACGCACAGGGGAATCAGCCCCAGCATTTT
TRBD1	TRBV30	TRBJ2-5	NA	CASDPTGKETQYF	TGTGCCTCAGATCCGACAGGGAAAGAGACCCAGTACTTC
NA	TRBV4-3	TRBJ1-2	NA	CASSQDIRSGVVPGYTF	TGCGCCAGCAGCCAAGATATTCGTTCAGGGGTCGTTCCTGGCTACACCTTC
TRBD1	TRBV29-1	TRBJ1-1	NA	CSVARTGEAFF	TGCAGCGTCGCGAGGACAGGTGAAGCTTTCTTT
NA	TRBV5-5	TRBJ2-6	NA	CASSLASGSNVLTF	TGTGCCAGCAGCTTGGCCTCGGGGTCCAACGTCCTGACTTTC
TRBD1	TRBV5-6	TRBJ2-2	NA	CASSSDRGLATGELFF	TGTGCCAGCAGTTCGGACAGGGGACTTGCCACCGGGGAGCTGTTTTTT
NA	TRBV24-1	TRBJ2-5	NA	CATGQTEETQYF	TGTGCCACGGGACAAACCGAAGAGACCCAGTACTTC
NA	TRBV5-5	TRBJ1-2	NA	CASSWDNRYGYTF	TGTGCCAGCAGCTGGGACAATCGCTATGGCTACACCTTC
TRBD1	TRBV28	TRBJ2-7	NA	CASSWTGGREQYF	TGTGCCAGCAGTTGGACAGGGGGCAGGGAGCAGTACTTC
NA	TRBV25-1	TRBJ1-5	NA	CASSDGGGAGQPQHF	TGTGCCAGCAGTGATGGGGGGGGCGCGGGGCAGCCCCAGCATTTT
TRBD2	TRBV12-5	TRBJ2-5	NA	CASAFSGRETQYF	TGTGCTAGTGCCTTTAGCGGGAGAGAGACCCAGTACTTC
NA	TRBV29-1	TRBJ2-2	NA	CSVGDMGELFF	TGCAGCGTCGGGGACATGGGGGAGCTGTTTTTT
NA	TRBV5-4	TRBJ1-2	NA	CASSLVSGVDYGYTF	TGTGCCAGCAGCTTGGTTTCGGGAGTAGACTATGGCTACACCTTC
NA	TRBV19	TRBJ1-1	NA	CASSRTLNTEAFF	TGTGCCAGTAGCAGGACACTGAACACTGAAGCTTTCTTT
NA	TRBV7-2	TRBJ1-5	NA	CASSPSSNQPQHF	TGTGCCAGCAGCCCTTCGTCCAATCAGCCCCAGCATTTT
TRBD2	TRBV5-1	TRBJ2-7	NA	CASSLGLAGSYEQYF	TGCGCCAGCAGCCTGGGACTAGCGGGGTCCTACGAGCAGTACTTC
NA	TRBV5-1	TRBJ2-3	NA	CASSSQWGLSTDTQYF	TGCGCCAGCAGCTCCCAGTGGGGCTTAAGCACAGATACGCAGTATTTT